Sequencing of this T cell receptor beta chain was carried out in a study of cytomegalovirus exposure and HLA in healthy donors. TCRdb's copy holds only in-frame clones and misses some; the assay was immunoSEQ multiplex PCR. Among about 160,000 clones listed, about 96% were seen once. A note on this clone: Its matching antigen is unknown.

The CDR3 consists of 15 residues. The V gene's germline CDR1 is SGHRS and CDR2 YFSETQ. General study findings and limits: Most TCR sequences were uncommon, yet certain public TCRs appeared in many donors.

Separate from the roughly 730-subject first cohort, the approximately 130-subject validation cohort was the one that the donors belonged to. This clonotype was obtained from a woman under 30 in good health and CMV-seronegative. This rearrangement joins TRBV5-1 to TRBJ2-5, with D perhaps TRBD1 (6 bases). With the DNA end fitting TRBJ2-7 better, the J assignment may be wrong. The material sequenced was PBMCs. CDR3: CASSSWYGQSYEQYF. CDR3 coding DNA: TGCGCCAGCAGCTCTTGGTACGGACAGTCCTACGAGCAGTACTTC.